This T cell receptor beta chain was sequenced in a study of blood T cells in healthy people across ages. Study results and limitations: Expanded clonotype shifts may have been confounded, as the donors had an unknown CMV status.

Total RNA, at least 5 micrograms per sample, came from PBMCs. Of note for this clonotype: The antigen is unknown.

A J-beta primer mix and a sample-barcoded 5' primer were used in a second PCR of roughly 6 to 11 cycles. Each cDNA molecule carried a tag from a template-switch adaptor that contained 12 random nucleotides. MiXCR, applied by TCRdb to the 5' RACE reads, yields one record per CDR3 protein. The sample lists roughly 1,800,000 distinct CDR3 sequences; about 50% were seen once. Germline-derived CDR1 and CDR2 are MNHEY and SMNVEV (reference sequence). Trimming cost V 4 bases and J 4 bases; bases outside gene matches: 6. This CDR3 has 15 residues. The J gene is TRBJ2-7, the V gene TRBV27; TRBD2 matches at 11 bases. Input material: blood. The clonotype originates from a woman aged 40 to 49 in good health. The chain's CDR3 is CASSCLAGGDYEQYF. In DNA, the CDR3 is TGTGCCAGCAGTTGCTTAGCGGGGGGGGATTACGAGCAGTACTTC.